The 24 T cell receptor beta chains given below trace back to one sample, sequenced in a study of blood T cell repertoires in COVID-19. Repertoires were generated with immunoSEQ multiplex PCR, while TCRdb's copy carries only in-frame clones and drops some. The sample has 280,000 or so clones, 70% to 90% seen once. The sample comprised peripheral blood. These receptors came from a woman in her twenties or thirties who had recovered from COVID-19.

The chain carries TRBV3-1 (or the pseudogene TRBV3-2) and TRBJ2-5; 7 positions agree with TRBD2. The CDR3 has 14 residues. Losses at the gene ends were 1 base for V and 3 bases for J; bases not matched to a gene: 2. Per germline, CDR1 LGHDT and CDR2 YNNKEL (reference sequence). The CDR3 spells CASSQAAGEETQYF. The CDR3 bases are TGTGCCAGCAGCCAAGCTGCGGGGGAAGAGACCCAGTACTTC.

The chain carries TRBV2 and TRBJ2-1; maybe TRBD2 (6 bases). CDR1 SNHLY and CDR2 FYNNEI come from the germline V gene. The CDR3 contains 16 residues. V lost 7 bases and J 2 bases, leaving 18 bases between the germline ends. This CDR3 is CASKAGGMGTYNEQFF. The CDR3 DNA reads TGTGCCAGCAAGGCAGGCGGGATGGGGACCTACAATGAGCAGTTCTTC.

The chain carries TRBV28 and TRBJ2-3; a possible D gene is TRBD2 (5 bases). V gave up 5 bases and J gave up 5 bases, with 14 bases separating them. Germline V gene sequence: CDR1 MDHEN, CDR2 SYDVKM. The CDR3 sequence is 14 residues long. CDR3 region: CASSPRTLEDTQYF. CDR3 nucleotide sequence: TGTGCCAGCAGTCCTAGGACTCTGGAAGATACGCAGTATTTT.

The rearrangement joins TRBV6-5 to TRBJ2-7, with D tentatively TRBD1 (6 bases). Germline CDR1 is MNHEY and CDR2 is SVGAGI. V was trimmed by 5 bases and J by 3 bases, leaving 17 bases between them. The CDR3 contains 15 residues. The CDR3 DNA reads TGTGCCAGCAGTCCTACAGGGAACCTTAACTACGAGCAGTACTTC. Translated: CASSPTGNLNYEQYF.

V and J are TRBV5-6 and TRBJ1-6; D possibly corresponds to TRBD1 (5 bases). Trimming pared 4 bases from V and 7 bases from J, leaving 15 bases between. Germline CDR1 is SGHDT and CDR2 is YYEEEE. The CDR3 runs to 15 residues. The CDR3 sequence: CASSVQGALNSPLHF. Written as DNA, the CDR3 is TGTGCCAGCAGCGTTCAAGGGGCCCTGAATTCACCCCTCCACTTT.

V gene TRBV25-1 combines with J gene TRBJ1-1, with TRBD1 matching 7 bases. Germline-derived CDR1 and CDR2 are MGHDK and SYGVNS. The trim removed 2 bases at V and 3 bases at J, leaving 6 bases unmatched. The CDR3 covers 15 residues. CDR3 in DNA: TGTGCCAGCAGTGAAGTCTGGGGGACAGACACTGAAGCTTTCTTT. This gives the protein CASSEVWGTDTEAFF.

The V and J genes are TRBV6-1 and TRBJ2-3; 8 bases match TRBD1. V gave up 1 base and J gave up 0 bases; unmatched junction bases: 3. Per the germline V gene, CDR1 is MNHNS and CDR2 is SASEGT. The CDR3 contains 16 residues. The CDR3 here is CASSEDRGDSTDTQYF. The CDR3 DNA follows: TGTGCCAGCAGTGAAGACAGGGGGGATAGCACAGATACGCAGTATTTT.

The chain combines TRBV27 with TRBJ2-2, with D perhaps matching TRBD1 (5 bases). The CDR3 runs to 15 residues. Germline loops: CDR1 MNHEY, CDR2 SMNVEV (reference sequence). V was trimmed by 5 bases and J by 4 bases, leaving 14 bases between them. CDR3 sequence: CASSPGDRFTGELFF. The CDR3 DNA reads as TGTGCCAGCAGTCCAGGCGACAGATTCACCGGGGAGCTGTTTTTT.

The chain uses TRBV15 and TRBJ2-7; 10 nucleotides line up with TRBD2. J lost 2 bases, V lost 3 bases, and 7 bases had no gene match. Germline loops: CDR1 LNHNV, CDR2 YYDKDF (reference sequence). This CDR3 has 16 amino acids. CDR3 sequence: CATSRPGTSATYEQYF. The CDR3 region has the DNA TGTGCCACCAGCAGGCCCGGGACTAGCGCGACCTACGAGCAGTACTTC.

The chain has TRBV6-2 or TRBV6-3 and TRBJ1-1; D perhaps matches TRBD1 (5 bases). Germline V lookup: CDR1 MNHEY, CDR2 SVGEGT. V lost 2 bases and J lost 7, with 14 bases in between. This CDR3 is built from 14 residues. The CDR3 coding sequence is TGTGCCAGCAGTTACCCCGGGGGTGAGTTTGAAGCTTTCTTT. Its protein is CASSYPGGEFEAFF.

The sample holds a few counts of this clone. The chain combines TRBV28 with TRBJ2-4, with a tentative D call TRBD2 (5 bases). The germline CDR1 and CDR2 sequences are MDHEN and SYDVKM. The CDR3 totals 14 residues. Trimming removed 8 bases at V and 7 bases at J, with 18 bases between. CDR3 sequence reads: CASWSGSGRNIQYF. In DNA, the CDR3 is TGTGCCAGCTGGTCCGGAAGCGGTAGGAACATTCAGTACTTC.

This chain connects TRBV18 to TRBJ1-2; 10 bases match TRBD1. V lost 3 bases and J lost 8; bases outside the gene matches: 3. CDR1 and CDR2 from the germline V gene are KGHSH and LQKENI. The CDR3 sequence is 13 residues long. The CDR3 sequence is CASSPTGGKGYTF. The CDR3 coding sequence is TGTGCCAGCTCACCGACAGGGGGCAAGGGCTACACCTTC.

The chain is built from TRBV28 and TRBJ1-2; 10 nucleotides align to TRBD1. V dropped 6 bases and J dropped 2; count of bases not matched to a gene: 3. The germline V gene has CDR1 MDHEN and CDR2 SYDVKM. This CDR3 spans 14 amino acids. The CDR3 DNA sequence: TGTGCCAGCAGAGGGACAGGGGAAAACTATGGCTACACCTTC. As protein: CASRGTGENYGYTF.

This chain connects TRBV19 to TRBJ2-3, with 8 bases identical to TRBD1. V shed 7 bases and J 8 bases; nucleotides not matched to a gene: 14. The CDR3 extends over 15 amino acids. CDR1 LNHDA and CDR2 SQIVND come from the germline V gene (reference sequence). CDR3 sequence reads: CASKGDQGATGTQYF. The CDR3 DNA reads TGTGCCAGTAAGGGGGACCAGGGGGCGACGGGTACGCAGTATTTT.

The rearrangement joins TRBV25-1 to TRBJ2-1; 9 bases agree with TRBD2. The CDR3 totals 15 residues. Germline V gene sequence: CDR1 MGHDK, CDR2 SYGVNS. Trimming cost V 5 bases and J 2 bases; bases outside gene matches: 4. The CDR3 region is CASSPAGGTYNEQFF. DNA for the CDR3: TGTGCCAGCAGTCCAGCGGGGGGAACCTACAATGAGCAGTTCTTC.

This clone was detected only once. The V call is TRBV27, the J call TRBJ2-1, with 12 nucleotides matching TRBD2. With V trimmed by 5 bases and J by 6 bases, 5 bases remained unmatched. Germline V CDR1 and CDR2: MNHEY, SMNVEV (reference sequence). The CDR3 totals 15 residues. The CDR3: CASSLLAGGPNEQFF. The CDR3 DNA sequence: TGTGCCAGCAGTCTCCTAGCGGGAGGGCCCAATGAGCAGTTCTTC.

The sample holds one count of this clone. CDR3 nucleotides: TGCGCCAGCAGCTTGGCCTCCCAGCGGGGGTCCTACAATGAGCAGTTCTTC. It specifies CASSLASQRGSYNEQFF. The chain combines TRBV5-1 with TRBJ2-1, with 8 bases lining up with TRBD2. Germline lookup yields CDR1 SGHRS and CDR2 YFSETQ. This CDR3 has 17 residues. The trim removed 0 bases at V and 1 base at J, leaving 6 bases unmatched.

The rearrangement joins TRBV10-3 to TRBJ2-2; 12 nucleotides align to TRBD2. Germline V gives CDR1 ENHRY, CDR2 SYGVKD. Trimming cost V 6 bases and J 5 bases; bases outside gene matches: 10. This CDR3 contains 17 residues. The CDR3 reads CAIRREASGGVTGELFF. DNA for the CDR3: TGTGCCATCAGACGCGAAGCTAGCGGGGGGGTAACCGGGGAGCTGTTTTTT.

A remark on this clone: Other nucleotide sequences from this sample produce the same CDR3. The chain has TRBV7-2 and TRBJ1-4; 9 bases match TRBD1. The germline V gene has CDR1 SGHTA and CDR2 FQGNSA. The CDR3 is made up of 14 amino acids. Trimming cost V 4 bases and J 5 bases; bases outside gene matches: 2. Here the CDR3 reads CASSYGTGNEKLFF. CDR3 nucleotides: TGTGCCAGCAGCTACGGGACAGGGAATGAAAAACTGTTTTTT.

V gene TRBV6-5 combines with J gene TRBJ2-6; D not certain. V lost 2 bases to trimming and J lost 0 bases, with 2 bases between them. Germline V gives CDR1 MNHEY, CDR2 SVGAGI. The CDR3 length is 14 residues. This CDR3 is CASSYRSGANVLTF. The CDR3 region has the DNA TGTGCCAGCAGTTACCGCTCTGGGGCCAACGTCCTGACTTTC.

This chain links TRBV19 with TRBJ1-1; D perhaps matches TRBD1 (6 bases). This CDR3 has 14 residues. The germline V gene encodes CDR1 LNHDA and CDR2 SQIVND (reference sequence). The V end lost 3 bases, the J end lost 1 base, and 9 bases lay between the germline ends. The CDR3 region is CASSIRGTNTEAFF. CDR3 nucleotide sequence: TGTGCCAGTAGTATTAGGGGGACGAACACTGAAGCTTTCTTT.

This chain uses TRBV11-2 with TRBJ1-1, with unresolved D. Trimming shortened V by 2 bases and J by 1 base, and 14 bases separated the two germline ends. The germline V gene has CDR1 SGHAT and CDR2 FQNNGV. This CDR3 region has 16 residues. The CDR3, as DNA: TGTGCCAGCAGCTTAATAGGTCCCGAGGGGAACACTGAAGCTTTCTTT. This encodes CASSLIGPEGNTEAFF.

The CDR3 sequence is CASSPRDRGSNTGELFF. The CDR3 DNA sequence: TGTGCCAGCTCACCACGGGACAGGGGGTCGAACACCGGGGAGCTGTTTTTT. The rearrangement joins TRBV18 to TRBJ2-2, with 11 bases fitting TRBD1. V lost 1 base and J lost 0; bases outside the gene matches: 1. Per the germline V gene, CDR1 is KGHSH and CDR2 is LQKENI. This CDR3 spans 17 amino acids.

The chain recombines TRBV13 with TRBJ1-1; weak D call: TRBD1 (6 bases). The CDR3 contains 13 residues. V was shortened by 5 bases and J by 6 bases, with 13 bases between the two germline ends. The germline V gene encodes CDR1 PRHDT and CDR2 FYEKMQ (reference sequence). The CDR3 nucleotides are TGTGCCAGCAGCACCCACCAGGGGCCTGAAGCTTTCTTT. It codes for CASSTHQGPEAFF.